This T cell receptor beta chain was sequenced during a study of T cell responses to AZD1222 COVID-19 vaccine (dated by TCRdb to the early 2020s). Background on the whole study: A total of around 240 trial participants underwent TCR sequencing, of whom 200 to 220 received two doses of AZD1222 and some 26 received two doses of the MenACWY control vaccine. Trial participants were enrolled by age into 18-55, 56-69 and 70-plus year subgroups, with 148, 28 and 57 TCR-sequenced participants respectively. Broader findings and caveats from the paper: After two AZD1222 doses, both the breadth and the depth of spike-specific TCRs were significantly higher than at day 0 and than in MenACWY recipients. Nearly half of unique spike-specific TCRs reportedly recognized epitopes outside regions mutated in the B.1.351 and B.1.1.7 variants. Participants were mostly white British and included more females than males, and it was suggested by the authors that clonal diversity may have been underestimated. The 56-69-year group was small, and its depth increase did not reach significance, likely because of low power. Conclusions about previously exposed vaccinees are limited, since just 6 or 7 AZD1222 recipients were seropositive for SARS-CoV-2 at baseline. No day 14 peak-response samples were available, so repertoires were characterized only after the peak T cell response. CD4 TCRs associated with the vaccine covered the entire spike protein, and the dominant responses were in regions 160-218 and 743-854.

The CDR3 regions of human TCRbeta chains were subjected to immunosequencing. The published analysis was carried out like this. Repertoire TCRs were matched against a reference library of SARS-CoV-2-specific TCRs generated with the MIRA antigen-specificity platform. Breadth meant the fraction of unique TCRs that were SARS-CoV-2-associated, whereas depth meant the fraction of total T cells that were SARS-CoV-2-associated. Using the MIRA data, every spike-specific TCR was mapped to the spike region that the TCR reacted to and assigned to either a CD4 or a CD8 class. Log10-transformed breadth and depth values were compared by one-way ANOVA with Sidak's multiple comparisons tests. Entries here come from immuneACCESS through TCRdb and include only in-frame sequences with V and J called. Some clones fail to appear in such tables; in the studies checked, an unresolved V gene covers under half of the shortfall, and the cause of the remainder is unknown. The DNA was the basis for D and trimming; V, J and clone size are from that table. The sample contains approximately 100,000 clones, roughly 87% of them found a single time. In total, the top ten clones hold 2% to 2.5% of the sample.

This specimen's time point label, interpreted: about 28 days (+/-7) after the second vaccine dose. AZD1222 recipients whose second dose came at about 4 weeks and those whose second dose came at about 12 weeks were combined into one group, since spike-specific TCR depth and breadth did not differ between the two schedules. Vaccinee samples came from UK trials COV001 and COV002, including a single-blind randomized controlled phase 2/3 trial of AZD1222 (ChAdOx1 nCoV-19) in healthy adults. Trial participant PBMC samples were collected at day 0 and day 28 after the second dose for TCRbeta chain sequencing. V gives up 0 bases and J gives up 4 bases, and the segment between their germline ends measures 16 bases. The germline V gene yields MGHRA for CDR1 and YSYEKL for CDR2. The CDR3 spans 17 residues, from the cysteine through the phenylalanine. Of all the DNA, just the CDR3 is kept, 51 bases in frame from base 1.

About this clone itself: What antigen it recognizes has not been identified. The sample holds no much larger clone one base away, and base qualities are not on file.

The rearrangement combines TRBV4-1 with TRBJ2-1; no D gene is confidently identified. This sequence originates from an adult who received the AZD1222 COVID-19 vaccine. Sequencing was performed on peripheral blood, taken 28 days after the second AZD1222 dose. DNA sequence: TGCGCCAGCAGCCAAGAGAAAAGAACTGCTCTTTACAATGAGCAGTTCTTC. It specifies CASSQEKRTALYNEQFF.